This TCR beta chain was observed in a study of shared clonotypes between healthy human individuals. Sorted-subset replicate PCRs used 200 ng of genomic DNA. This amount corresponded to approximately 30,000 T cell genomes. Original processing notes: Junction-only sequences produced by ImmunoSEQ had no quality scores, so filtering differed. Using immunoSEQ multiplex PCR, the repertoire was profiled, and TCRdb retains in-frame clones only, with some absent. V and J calls and clone size come straight from that table; D and trimming were deduced from the DNA. The data show some 900,000 clones, 76% seen once. A remark on this clone: Its matching antigen is unknown.

The study, taken as a whole, reports: Larger richness was generally estimated for naive than memory subsets.

V was pared by 10 bases and J by 5 bases, with 5 bases between. The CDR3 covers 10 residues. Germline V gene sequence: CDR1 MGHRA, CDR2 YSYEKL. The chain has TRBV4-1 and TRBJ2-2; no reliable D call. This TCR was sampled from a man aged 18 to 29 in good health. Specimen: memory CD4+ T cells sorted from blood. As to subset: CD45RA-negative fraction. The CDR3 region has the DNA TGCGCCAAGACAACCGGGGAGCTGTTTTTT. It specifies CAKTTGELFF.